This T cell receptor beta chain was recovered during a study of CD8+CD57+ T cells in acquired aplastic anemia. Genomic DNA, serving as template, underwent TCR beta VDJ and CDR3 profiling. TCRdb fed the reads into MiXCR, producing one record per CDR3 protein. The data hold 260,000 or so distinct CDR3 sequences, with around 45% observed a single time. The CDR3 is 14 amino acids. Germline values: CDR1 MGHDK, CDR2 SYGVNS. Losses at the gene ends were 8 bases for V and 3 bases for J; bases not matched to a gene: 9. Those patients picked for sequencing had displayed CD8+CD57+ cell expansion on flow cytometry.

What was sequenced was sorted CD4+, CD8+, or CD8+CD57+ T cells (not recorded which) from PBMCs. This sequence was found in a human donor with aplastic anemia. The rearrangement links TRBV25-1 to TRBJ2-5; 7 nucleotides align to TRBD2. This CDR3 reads CASLGGARKETQYF. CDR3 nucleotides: TGTGCCAGCCTGGGAGGGGCTAGAAAAGAGACCCAGTACTTC.